These 29 T cell receptor beta chains share one sample of origin, sequenced in a study of blood T cell repertoires in COVID-19. Assay used: immunoSEQ multiplex PCR; TCRdb lists only in-frame clones, some missing. The repertoire holds roughly 180,000 clones, with 83% as singletons. The sequencing input was PBMCs or T cells enriched from blood (not recorded which). These TCRs come from a woman aged 45-59 years in a cohort exposed to, infected with or recovered from COVID-19 (not recorded which).

This clone was detected once. The chain recombines TRBV9 with TRBJ1-1; D call uncertain. Per germline, CDR1 SGDLS and CDR2 YYNGEE. With 4 bases removed from V and 7 bases from J, the gap between germline ends came to 14 bases. The CDR3 totals 13 residues. Written as DNA, the CDR3 is TGTGCCAGCAGCCCCGTCGGGGTGAGTGAAGCTTTCTTT. It encodes CASSPVGVSEAFF. The variable domain in full, completed from reference TRBV9 and TRBJ1-1, reads DSGVTQTPKHLITATGQRVTLRCSPRSGDLSVYWYQQSLDQGLQFLIQYYNGEERAKGNILERFSAQQFPDLHSELNLSSLELGDSALYFCASSPVGVSEAFFGQGTRLTVV.

This rearrangement joins TRBV10-2 to TRBJ2-7; D might be TRBD1 (6 bases). Germline CDR1 is WSHSY and CDR2 is SAAADI. CDR3 size: 14 residues. V gave up 6 bases and J gave up 0 bases, with 12 bases separating them. CDR3 DNA: TGCGCCAGCAGAGGCCGGGACACCTCCTACGAGCAGTACTTC. It translates to CASRGRDTSYEQYF.

The DNA for the CDR3 is TGTGCCAGTAGTATAGCCTTAAGAGCGGCTAGCACAGATACGCAGTATTTT. Translated: CASSIALRAASTDTQYF. The V call is TRBV19, the J call TRBJ2-3, with D possibly TRBD2 on 5 matching bases. Trimming removed 1 base from V and 0 bases from J, with 14 bases in between. There are 17 residues in the CDR3. Germline CDR1 and CDR2: LNHDA and SQIVND (reference sequence).

About this clone itself: Other nucleotide sequences in the sample specify the same CDR3. The chain carries TRBV4-3 and TRBJ1-2; D remains unclear. CDR1 LGHNA and CDR2 YSLEER come from the germline V gene. This CDR3 is built from 13 residues. V lost 0 bases to trimming and J lost 5 bases, with 7 bases between them. CDR3 nucleotides: TGCGCCAGCAGCCAAGATGTCTCTTATGGCTACACCTTC. Protein product: CASSQDVSYGYTF.

The V call is TRBV7-2, the J call TRBJ2-4; the match to TRBD2 covers 8 bases. CDR1 is SGHTA and CDR2 is FQGNSA in the germline V gene. The CDR3 extends over 16 amino acids. V shed 3 bases, J shed 7 bases, and the junction held 11 bases outside the gene matches. DNA of the CDR3: TGTGCCAGCAGCTTTCCCCTCGGGAGGGGAGGTAACATTCAGTACTTC. Amino acids: CASSFPLGRGGNIQYF.

The gene calls are TRBV7-9 and TRBJ1-2; no clear D. The V end lost 5 bases, the J end lost 3 bases, and 10 bases lay between the germline ends. Germline lookup yields CDR1 SEHNR and CDR2 FQNEAQ (reference sequence). The CDR3 length is 13 residues. The CDR3 coding sequence is TGTGCCAGCAGCGGAGGGAAACACTATGGCTACACCTTC. It codes for CASSGGKHYGYTF.

The CDR3 sequence: CASSRGQGRYEQYF. CDR3 sequence (DNA): TGTGCCAGCAGTCGGGGACAGGGGAGGTACGAGCAGTACTTC. This sequence joins TRBV7-2 and TRBJ2-7, with 10 nucleotides matching TRBD1. The CDR3 extends over 14 amino acids. V trimming: 6 bases; J trimming: 4 bases; junction bases outside the gene matches: 6. CDR1 and CDR2 (germline): SGHTA, FQGNSA.

The V gene is TRBV19, the J gene TRBJ1-3; 8 nucleotides align to TRBD1. The CDR3 is made up of 18 amino acids. Trimming at V came to 7 bases and at J to 0 bases, leaving 14 bases not matched to a gene. From germline, CDR1 is LNHDA and CDR2 SQIVND (reference sequence). The CDR3 here is CASTHFKRTGSSGNTIYF. CDR3 coding DNA: TGTGCCAGTACCCACTTCAAGCGGACAGGGTCCTCTGGAAACACCATATATTTT.

The gene calls are TRBV6-5 and TRBJ2-2; 9 nucleotides line up with TRBD2. The CDR3 totals 15 residues. CDR1 and CDR2 from the germline V gene are MNHEY and SVGAGI. V lost 5 bases, J lost 1 base, and 2 bases stayed unmatched. CDR3 bases: TGTGCCAGCAGTCCGACTAGCGGGAACACCGGGGAGCTGTTTTTT. Translated: CASSPTSGNTGELFF.

The chain links TRBV6-5 to TRBJ1-5; unclear D gene. This CDR3 region has 14 residues. Trimming shortened V by 2 bases and J by 4 bases, and 9 bases separated the two germline ends. Germline CDR1 is MNHEY and CDR2 is SVGAGI. The CDR3 bases are TGTGCCAGCAGTTACCACCCAACAAATCAGCCCCAGCATTTT. Residues: CASSYHPTNQPQHF.

The V call is TRBV2, the J call TRBJ1-6; D is uncertain. V gave up 3 bases and J gave up 9 bases, with 15 bases separating them. Germline V gene sequence: CDR1 SNHLY, CDR2 FYNNEI. The CDR3 totals 15 residues. The CDR3: CASSERERIGSPLHF. The CDR3 DNA reads TGTGCCAGCAGTGAGAGGGAGCGAATCGGTTCACCCCTCCACTTT. Full variable domain (outside the CDR3, taken from reference TRBV2 and TRBJ1-6): EPEVTQTPSHQVTQMGQEVILRCVPISNHLYFYWYRQILGQKVEFLVSFYNNEISEKSEIFDDQFSVERPDGSNFTLKIRSTKLEDSAMYFCASSERERIGSPLHFGNGTRLTVT.

The chain recombines TRBV5-6 with TRBJ2-5; tentative D call: TRBD2 (5 bases). Germline V CDR1 and CDR2: SGHDT, YYEEEE. The CDR3 is 14 residues long. V dropped 0 bases and J dropped 2 bases, with 8 bases sitting between them. This CDR3 is CASSLAGTQETQYF. The CDR3 DNA sequence: TGTGCCAGCAGCTTGGCGGGAACTCAAGAGACCCAGTACTTC.

The rearrangement joins TRBV27 to TRBJ2-7; 11 bases match TRBD2. V lost 6 bases, J lost 7 bases, and 11 bases stayed unmatched. This CDR3 has 15 residues. CDR1 MNHEY and CDR2 SMNVEV come from the germline V gene (reference sequence). The CDR3 reads CASSEQLAGVGEQYF. CDR3 in DNA: TGTGCCAGCAGCGAACAACTAGCGGGAGTAGGTGAGCAGTACTTC.

This clone was detected a few times. The gene calls are TRBV11-3 and TRBJ2-1; TRBD1 agrees at 7 bases. Germline V gives CDR1 SGHNT, CDR2 YENEEA. The CDR3 is 15 amino acids. J gave up 4 bases and V 5 bases, and 8 bases lay outside the gene matches. CDR3 region: CASSRAGTEYNEQFF. DNA for the CDR3: TGTGCCAGCAGCCGGGCCGGGACAGAATACAATGAGCAGTTCTTC.

The CDR3 DNA reads TGTGCCAGCAAGACAGGGAATGAAAAACTGTTTTTT. This encodes CASKTGNEKLFF. The chain uses TRBV28 and TRBJ1-4; TRBD1 agrees at 7 bases. The CDR3 sequence is 12 residues long. Losses at the gene ends were 7 bases for V and 5 bases for J; bases not matched to a gene: 1. The germline V gene encodes CDR1 MDHEN and CDR2 SYDVKM.

J is TRBJ1-6 and V is TRBV2; 9 bases map to TRBD1. Looked up from germline, CDR1 is SNHLY and CDR2 is FYNNEI. V lost 5 bases, J lost 10 bases, and 6 bases stayed unmatched. This CDR3 comprises 14 residues. The DNA for the CDR3 is TGTGCCAGCAGTAGTGACAGGGGGTCGTCACCCCTCCACTTT. This gives the protein CASSSDRGSSPLHF.

The chain recombines TRBV7-2 with TRBJ2-1; no definite D call. Germline V gene data show CDR1 as SGHTA and CDR2 as FQGNSA. The CDR3 consists of 14 residues. Trimming took off 4 bases at V and 8 bases at J, with 15 bases between the two ends. CDR3 sequence (DNA): TGTGCCAGCAGCTCCACCCGCCTAGATTATGAGCAGTTCTTC. The encoded protein is CASSSTRLDYEQFF.

This rearrangement joins TRBV7-9 to TRBJ1-2, with a possible D match to TRBD1 (6 bases). The V gene lost 8 bases and the J gene lost 6 bases, with 22 bases spanning the gap. CDR1 is SEHNR and CDR2 is FQNEAQ in the germline V gene (reference sequence). This CDR3 spans 15 amino acids. In nucleotides, the CDR3 is TGTGCCAGCGCCACGGTAGGGGGAGGGGACGATGGCTACACCTTC. This gives the protein CASATVGGGDDGYTF.

V usage is TRBV5-1 and J usage is TRBJ2-5, with 7 bases matching TRBD1. Looked up from germline, CDR1 is SGHRS and CDR2 is YFSETQ. CDR3 length: 14 amino acids. After removal of 2 bases from V and 5 bases from J, the junction contained 6 bases not matched to a gene. The CDR3 protein is CASSLQGLGETQYF. CDR3 coding DNA: TGCGCCAGCAGCTTACAGGGGCTAGGGGAGACCCAGTACTTC.

The chain employs TRBV19 and TRBJ1-1, with 7 positions matching TRBD1. V trimming: 3 bases; J trimming: 4 bases; junction bases outside the gene matches: 5. Germline assignment: CDR1 LNHDA and CDR2 SQIVND (reference sequence). The length of the CDR3 is 14 residues. CDR3 sequence reads: CASSIAGGTTEAFF. In nucleotides, the CDR3 is TGTGCCAGTAGTATTGCAGGGGGAACCACTGAAGCTTTCTTT.

The chain joins TRBV21-1 to TRBJ1-5; the table's D call, TRBD1, has no DNA check behind it. TRBV21-1 is designated a pseudogene. This CDR3 has 18 residues. This CDR3 is CASSPTDRDRGPNQPQHF. CDR3 bases: TGTGCCAGCAGCCCAACTGACCGGGACAGGGGCCCCAATCAGCCCCAGCATTTT.

The rearrangement joins TRBV27 to TRBJ1-2, with D possibly being TRBD1 (6 bases). Deletions cut 5 bases from V and 8 bases from J, with 27 bases between. This CDR3 spans 17 amino acids. Germline V gives CDR1 MNHEY, CDR2 SMNVEV (reference sequence). The CDR3, as DNA: TGTGCCAGCAGTCAACCGGGGAGGGGGGCGCTGTTAGGCGGCTACACCTTC. Translating gives CASSQPGRGALLGGYTF.

The DNA for the CDR3 is TGTGCCAGCAGTGACTTGGGGGGGGATACGCAGTATTTT. This sequence encodes CASSDLGGDTQYF. The V call is TRBV28, the J call TRBJ2-3, with 7 positions matching TRBD2. The V segment lost 5 bases and the J segment 6 bases; nucleotides outside the gene matches: 5. CDR3 size: 13 residues. CDR1 and CDR2 (germline): MDHEN, SYDVKM. The complete variable domain, with remaining parts taken from reference TRBV28 and TRBJ2-3, reads DVKVTQSSRYLVKRTGEKVFLECVQDMDHENMFWYRQDPGLGLRLIYFSYDVKMKEKGDIPEGYSVSREKKERFSLILESASTNQTSMYLCASSDLGGDTQYFGPGTRLTVL.

J is TRBJ2-1 and V is TRBV28, with 8 nucleotides matching TRBD1. The CDR3 runs to 14 residues. CDR1 is MDHEN, CDR2 SYDVKM, per germline. V gave up 3 bases and J gave up 10 bases; unmatched junction bases: 8. The CDR3 loop reads CASSFYRGVSEQFF. Here the CDR3 DNA reads TGTGCCAGCAGTTTCTACAGGGGGGTTAGCGAGCAGTTCTTC.

This chain links TRBV13 with TRBJ1-3; 7 bases are shared with TRBD1. Unmatched junction bases numbered 7, after V lost 3 bases and J lost 8 bases. CDR1 and CDR2 from the germline V gene are PRHDT and FYEKMQ (reference sequence). The CDR3 covers 14 residues. The CDR3 coding sequence is TGTGCCAGCAGCTTCCCGACAGGGAAGGACACCATATATTTT. Its translation: CASSFPTGKDTIYF.

The chain is built from TRBV7-8 and TRBJ2-1; 11 nucleotides line up with TRBD2. V was pared by 1 base and J by 0 bases, with 11 bases of the junction left unmatched. The CDR3 covers 20 residues. Germline lookup yields CDR1 SGHVS and CDR2 FQNEAQ. CDR3 residues: CASSLDHLAGGLSSYNEQFF. DNA of the CDR3: TGTGCCAGCAGCTTAGATCATCTAGCGGGAGGTCTTAGCTCCTACAATGAGCAGTTCTTC.

This clone was counted a few times. The rearrangement links TRBV5-6 to TRBJ2-7, with D perhaps TRBD2 (6 bases). V was clipped by 1 base and J by 0 bases, with 8 bases between them. The CDR3 spans 14 residues. The germline CDR1 and CDR2 sequences are SGHDT and YYEEEE. CDR3 in DNA: TGTGCCAGCAGCTTGTTGCGGGACTCCTACGAGCAGTACTTC. Protein: CASSLLRDSYEQYF.

This chain connects TRBV6-5 to TRBJ1-4, with a weak D call TRBD1 (6 bases). The CDR3 is 14 residues long. Germline values: CDR1 MNHEY, CDR2 SVGAGI. V lost 6 bases to trimming and J lost 1 base, with 9 bases between them. As DNA, the CDR3 is TGTGCCAGCAGCAGCAGGGGAACTAATGAAAAACTGTTTTTT. The encoded protein is CASSSRGTNEKLFF.

The chain's CDR3 is CASTRQETQYF. CDR3 DNA: TGTGCCAGCACTCGGCAAGAGACCCAGTACTTC. The chain combines TRBV2 with TRBJ2-5; D remains unclear. Trimming took 7 bases from V and 2 from J, leaving 5 bases between them. Germline V CDR1 and CDR2: SNHLY, FYNNEI. The CDR3 contains 11 residues.